This entry features one T cell receptor (beta chain) sequence. Its antigen is unknown. This sample was taken from a study of T cells after yellow fever vaccination. The wider study: The SMART-Seq v4 Ultra Low Input method served to prepare the low-cell-number fractions. Whole-study results and caveats: Abundant clonotypes (contaminants from the bulk population) could be present in FACS-sorted repertoires. Detected again after the booster were most primary-vaccination clones, at approximately 95% CD4 and approximately 87% CD8. There was a small share of clonotypes that showed up in both the CD4 and CD8 compartments.

The ends lost 2 bases at V and 11 bases at J; junction bases unmatched: 5. Germline values: CDR1 MGHRA, CDR2 YSYEKL. The CDR3 is 13 residues long. TCRdb independently ran MiXCR on the 5' RACE reads; one entry per CDR3 protein. Of about 340,000 distinct CDR3 sequences listed, roughly 9.4% are singletons. The material sequenced was PBMCs, taken on the day of the first yellow fever vaccination. V gene TRBV4-1 combines with J gene TRBJ1-4; 7 bases agree with TRBD1. The sequence came from a man between 18 and 29 years old who received the YFV17D yellow fever vaccine. CDR3 sequence: CASSQNGQAKLFF. The CDR3 nucleotides are TGCGCCAGCAGCCAAAACGGACAGGCGAAACTGTTTTTT.